A selection of T cell receptor beta chains follows, all from one sample in a study of identifying expanded T cells in peripheral blood. Repertoires were generated with immunoSEQ multiplex PCR, while TCRdb's copy carries only in-frame clones and drops some. The repertoire consists of about 100,000 clones, with around nine tenths occurring once and the leading ten covering 5.5% to 6.5%. Sequenced input: blood. These receptors were collected from a person aged 18-69 years in good health. The CDR3 runs from the conserved cysteine through the conserved F or W. The order of the fields is J gene, clone size, V gene, D gene, CDR3 DNA, CDR3 protein. D genes are given only for firm matches. Expanded clones are given a class, and other clones once, few, many or no size at all.

J: TRBJ2-1; size: NA; V: TRBV7-9; D: TRBD1; DNA: TGTGCCAGCAGCGCCTCCTGGGACAGGGTTTACAATGAGCAGTTCTTC; CDR3: CASSASWDRVYNEQFF
J: TRBJ1-2; size: NA; V: TRBV7-8; D: NA; DNA: TGTGCCAGCAGCTCACGTCGCGGGTCGGGCGGCTACACCTTC; CDR3: CASSSRRGSGGYTF
J: TRBJ1-1; size: NA; V: TRBV5-1; D: TRBD1; DNA: TGCGCCAGCACCGACGGACAGGGGAGTCCAGCTTTCTTT; CDR3: CASTDGQGSPAFF
J: TRBJ1-1; size: NA; V: TRBV2; D: NA; DNA: TGTGCCAGCAGTGAACAGGCCCCTCAGACTTCTGAAGCTTTCTTT; CDR3: CASSEQAPQTSEAFF
J: TRBJ2-7; size: NA; V: TRBV7-9; D: TRBD1; DNA: TGTGCCAGCAGCTCCGACAGGGGTGGCTACGAGCAGTACTTC; CDR3: CASSSDRGGYEQYF
J: TRBJ1-5; size: NA; V: TRBV21-1; D: NA; DNA: TGTGCCAGCAGAAGACGGAACAATCAGCCCCAGCATTTT; CDR3: CASRRRNNQPQHF
J: TRBJ2-1; size: NA; V: TRBV5-5; D: NA; DNA: TGTGCCAGCAGCTTGGACCAGGCGACATACAATGAGCAGTTCTTC; CDR3: CASSLDQATYNEQFF
J: TRBJ2-3; size: NA; V: TRBV5-4; D: NA; DNA: TGTGCCAGCAGCTTGCTGGAGACTAGCACAGATACGCAGTATTTT; CDR3: CASSLLETSTDTQYF
J: TRBJ1-4; size: NA; V: TRBV6-5; D: NA; DNA: TGTGCCAGCAGTTTGGCATACAGGGAAACTAATGAAAAACTGTTTTTT; CDR3: CASSLAYRETNEKLFF
J: TRBJ2-7; size: NA; V: TRBV5-1; D: NA; DNA: TGCGCCGCGCCGAACCGGGCCTCCTTATACGAGCAGTACTTC; CDR3: CAAPNRASLYEQYF
J: TRBJ2-2; size: NA; V: TRBV21-1; D: NA; DNA: TGTGCCAGCAGCAATTCAGGGGGGCCAAACACCGGGGAGCTGTTTTTT; CDR3: CASSNSGGPNTGELFF
J: TRBJ1-2; size: NA; V: TRBV29-1; D: NA; DNA: TGCAGCGTTGGGAGGGCCGCGGGCTATGGCTACACCTTC; CDR3: CSVGRAAGYGYTF
J: TRBJ2-7; size: few; V: TRBV5-1; D: NA; DNA: TGCGCCAGCAGCTTGGGTGGACAGATCTACGAGCAGTACTTC; CDR3: CASSLGGQIYEQYF
J: TRBJ2-3; size: NA; V: TRBV11-1; D: TRBD2; DNA: TGTGCCAGCAGCTCCAAGCGGGAGGGCCCAGATACGCAGTATTTT; CDR3: CASSSKREGPDTQYF
J: TRBJ2-1; size: NA; V: TRBV7-9; D: NA; DNA: TGTGCCAGCAGCTTAGGGACGGAATACAATGAGCAGTTCTTC; CDR3: CASSLGTEYNEQFF
J: TRBJ1-1; size: NA; V: TRBV7-9; D: NA; DNA: TGTGCCAGCAGCTTAGGACAGGTAAACACTGAAGCTTTCTTT; CDR3: CASSLGQVNTEAFF
J: TRBJ1-1; size: NA; V: TRBV7-9; D: NA; DNA: TGTGCCAGCAGCTTAGCGTATGCTGAAGCTTTCTTT; CDR3: CASSLAYAEAFF
J: TRBJ1-3; size: once; V: TRBV2; D: NA; DNA: TGTGCCAGCGGTATTAACTCTGGAAACACCATATATTTT; CDR3: CASGINSGNTIYF
J: TRBJ2-7; size: once; V: TRBV6-5; D: NA; DNA: TGTGCCAGCAGTTACTCGATGGGGGCTAGCTCCTACGAGCAGTACTTC; CDR3: CASSYSMGASSYEQYF
J: TRBJ1-2; size: NA; V: TRBV13; D: TRBD1; DNA: TGTGCCAGCAGCCCCCGGACAGGGAACTATGGCTACACCTTC; CDR3: CASSPRTGNYGYTF
J: TRBJ1-5; size: NA; V: TRBV19; D: NA; DNA: TGTGCCAGTAGTAGTCATAGCAATCAGCCCCAGCATTTT; CDR3: CASSSHSNQPQHF
J: TRBJ1-6; size: NA; V: TRBV4-2; D: NA; DNA: TGTGCCAGCAGCCAAGATTGGATCGGGGGCTTGAAACCCTATAATTCACCCCTCCACTTT; CDR3: CASSQDWIGGLKPYNSPLHF
J: TRBJ1-6; size: NA; V: TRBV6-1; D: TRBD1; DNA: TGTGCCAGTCGGACAGGGAAGGATAATTCACCCCTCCACTTT; CDR3: CASRTGKDNSPLHF
J: TRBJ2-1; size: NA; V: TRBV9; D: TRBD1; DNA: TGTGCCAGCAGCGTAGGGGGACAGGGGATTGAAGGGCAGTTCTTC; CDR3: CASSVGGQGIEGQFF
J: TRBJ1-2; size: few; V: TRBV6-1; D: NA; DNA: TGTGCCAGCAGGATCGAGCATTCTATCGGTGGCTACACCTTC; CDR3: CASRIEHSIGGYTF
J: TRBJ1-2; size: once; V: TRBV12-5; D: TRBD1; DNA: TGTGCTAGTGGTTTGGGAGGGGGCGACTATGGCTACACCTTC; CDR3: CASGLGGGDYGYTF
J: TRBJ1-1; size: NA; V: TRBV7-9; D: TRBD1; DNA: TGTGCCAGCGACAGGGGATTTATGAACACTGAAGCTTTCTTT; CDR3: CASDRGFMNTEAFF